This TCR beta chain is drawn from a study of beta chain features in type 1 diabetes. Reverse transcription of all isolated RNA meant that expressed TCRB transcripts were sequenced. There were 3.5 million to 4.5 million reads on average in the naive, central memory and regulatory T cell samples. Clones were sequenced by immunoSEQ multiplex PCR, and TCRdb holds only the in-frame ones, with some missing. The data show about 230,000 clones, with more than 9% seen just once and less than 0.035% held by the top ten. General observations from the study: The question of HLA type influencing TCRB rearrangement was one that remained unresolved here.

Every single donor gave one heparinised blood draw, and these averaged around 120 mL. This CDR3 is 15 amino acids long. Trimming at V came to 4 bases and at J to 6 bases, leaving 7 bases not matched to a gene. The V gene's germline CDR1 is MNHEY and CDR2 SVGAGI. A note on this clone: Its antigen remains unknown.

The sequenced sample was naive CD4+ T cells from blood. V gene TRBV6-5 combines with J gene TRBJ2-2; 8 bases map to TRBD2. This TCR was sampled from a woman aged 18 to 35 in good health. The CDR3 DNA is TGTGCCAGCAGTTCCCATAGCGGGAAGGCCGGGGAGCTGTTTTTT. Translated: CASSSHSGKAGELFF.